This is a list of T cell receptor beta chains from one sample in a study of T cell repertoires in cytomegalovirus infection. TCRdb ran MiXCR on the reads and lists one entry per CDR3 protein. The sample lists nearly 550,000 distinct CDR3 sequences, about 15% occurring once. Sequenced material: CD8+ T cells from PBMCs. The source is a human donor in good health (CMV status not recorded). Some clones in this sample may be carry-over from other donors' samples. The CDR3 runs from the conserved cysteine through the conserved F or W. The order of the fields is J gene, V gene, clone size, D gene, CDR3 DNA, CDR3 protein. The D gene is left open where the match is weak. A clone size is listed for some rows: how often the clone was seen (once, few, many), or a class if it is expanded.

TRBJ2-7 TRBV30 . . TGTGCCTGGAGTGTCACCGACGAGCAGTACTTC CAWSVTDEQYF
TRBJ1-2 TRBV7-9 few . TGTGCCAGCGAGGGGGGGGGCAGCTATGGCTACACCTTC CASEGGGSYGYTF
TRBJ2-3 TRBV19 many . TGTGCCAGTAGTGTTGAGGAGGAGGGAATAGTAAGAGCTAGCACAGATACGCAGTATTTT CASSVEEEGIVRASTDTQYF
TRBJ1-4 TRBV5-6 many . TGTGCCAGCAGCTTGTCAGGTTCTAATGAAAAACTGTTTTTT CASSLSGSNEKLFF
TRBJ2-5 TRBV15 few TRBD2 TGTGCCACCAGCAGAGATGGGGCGACTAGCGGGGTCCCCCAAGAGACCCAGTACTTC CATSRDGATSGVPQETQYF
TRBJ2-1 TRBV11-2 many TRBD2 TGTGCCAGCAGCTTAGTAGGTCCAGCGGGAGTAGACAATGAGCAGTTCTTC CASSLVGPAGVDNEQFF
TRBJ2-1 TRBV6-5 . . TGTGCCAGCAGTTACTTGGGACCCGCGGTAGGAGAACAGTTCTTC CASSYLGPAVGEQFF
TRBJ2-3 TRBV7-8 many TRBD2 TGTGCCAGCAGCTCGCGACTAGCGGGGGGGCCAGCAGATACGCAGTATTTT CASSSRLAGGPADTQYF
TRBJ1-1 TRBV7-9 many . TGTGCCAGCAGCGGGCGGACGTCCCCAGGGGCTTTCTTT CASSGRTSPGAFF
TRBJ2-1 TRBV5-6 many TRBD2 TGTGCCAGCAGCGTAGGGACTAGCGGGGGGGACAATGAGCAGTTCTTC CASSVGTSGGDNEQFF
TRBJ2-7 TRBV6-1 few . TGTGCCAGCGTCGCCCTCACCTACGAGCAGTACTTC CASVALTYEQYF
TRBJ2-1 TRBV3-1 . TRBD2 TGTGCCAGCAGCCTAGCGGGGTTGGTGAATGAGCAGTTCTTC CASSLAGLVNEQFF
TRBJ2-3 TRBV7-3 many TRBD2 TGTGCCAGCAGCTTAAATGGGCCACTAGCGGCTAGCACAGATACGCAGTATTTT CASSLNGPLAASTDTQYF
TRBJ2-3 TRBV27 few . TGTGCCAGTGACCCAACAGGTTACACAGATACGCAGTATTTT CASDPTGYTDTQYF
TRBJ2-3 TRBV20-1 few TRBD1 TGCAGTGCTATGCCTTATGAGGGGGCCCCACCCGCTAGCACAGATACGCAGTATTTT CSAMPYEGAPPASTDTQYF
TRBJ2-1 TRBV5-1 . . TGCGCCAGCAGCTTGTACTCCAATGAGCAGTTCTTC CASSLYSNEQFF
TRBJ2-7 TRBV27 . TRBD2 TGTGCCAGCAGTCTAGGGACTAGCGGGTACCCCTACGAGCAGTACTTC CASSLGTSGYPYEQYF
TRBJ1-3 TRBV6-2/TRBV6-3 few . TGTGCCAGCTTTCGGGACTCGAGCTCTGGAAACACCATATATTTT CASFRDSSSGNTIYF
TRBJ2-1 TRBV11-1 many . TGTGCCAGCAGCTTAGAGCGTCTGCTAGTCGATGAGCAGTTCTTC CASSLERLLVDEQFF
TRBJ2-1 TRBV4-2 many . TGTGCCAGCAGCCAAGAGAGGGACGATGAGCAGTTCTTC CASSQERDDEQFF
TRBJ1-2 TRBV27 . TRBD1 TGTGCCAGCAGCCCGGACAGGGGGCTATTTGATGGCTACACCTTC CASSPDRGLFDGYTF
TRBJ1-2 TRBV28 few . TGTGCCAGCAGCTCAGTGGAGATTTATGGCTACACCTTC CASSSVEIYGYTF
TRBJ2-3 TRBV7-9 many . TGTGCCAGCACCCCGGGGTGGGATACGCAGTATTTT CASTPGWDTQYF
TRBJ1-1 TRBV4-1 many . TGCGCCAGCAGCCAGTCTACAGGGCCGAACACTGAAGCTTTCTTT CASSQSTGPNTEAFF
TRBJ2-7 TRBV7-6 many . TGTGCCAGCAGCGATCAGGGCTACGAGCAGTACTTC CASSDQGYEQYF
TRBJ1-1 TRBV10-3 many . TGTGCCATCAGAGCATACGGGGGAAACACTGAAGCTTTCTTT CAIRAYGGNTEAFF
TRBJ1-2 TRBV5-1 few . TGCGCCAGCCACGCGACGGAGGGGAACTATGGCTACACCTTC CASHATEGNYGYTF